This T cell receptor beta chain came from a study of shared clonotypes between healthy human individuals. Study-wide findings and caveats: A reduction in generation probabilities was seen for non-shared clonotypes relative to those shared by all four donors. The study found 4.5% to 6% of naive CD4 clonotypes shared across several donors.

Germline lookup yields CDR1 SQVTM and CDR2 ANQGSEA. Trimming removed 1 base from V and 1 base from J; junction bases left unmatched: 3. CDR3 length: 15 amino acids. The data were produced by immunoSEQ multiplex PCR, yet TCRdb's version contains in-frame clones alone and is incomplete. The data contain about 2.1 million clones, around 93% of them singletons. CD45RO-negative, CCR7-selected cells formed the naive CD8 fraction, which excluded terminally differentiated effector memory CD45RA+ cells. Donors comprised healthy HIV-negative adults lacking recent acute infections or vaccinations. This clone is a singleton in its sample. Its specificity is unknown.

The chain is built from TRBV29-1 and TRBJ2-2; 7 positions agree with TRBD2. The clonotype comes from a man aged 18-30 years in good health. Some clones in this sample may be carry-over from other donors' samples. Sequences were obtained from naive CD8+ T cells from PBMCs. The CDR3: CSVEGAGENTGELFF. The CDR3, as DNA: TGCAGCGTTGAAGGGGCGGGAGAGAACACCGGGGAGCTGTTTTTT.